The present T cell receptor beta chain was sequenced within a study of shared clonotypes between healthy human individuals. Unsorted PBMC DNA went through sequencing on ten immunoSEQ deep assay plates. Only in-frame clones appear in the TCRdb table, and some are missing; sequencing was by immunoSEQ multiplex PCR. Counted here are about 490,000 clones, roughly 78% occurring once; the ten biggest clones make up about 12%. The sequenced sample consisted of PBMCs. This sequence originates from a woman aged 40 to 50 in good health. Some clones in this sample may be carry-over from other donors' samples.

The CDR3 DNA follows: TGTGCCAGCAGCTTAAAACTATTGGACACTGAAGCTTTCTTT. As protein: CASSLKLLDTEAFF. The chain joins TRBV7-3 to TRBJ1-1; D is unclear. The germline CDR1 and CDR2 sequences are SGHTA and FQGTGA. V was shortened by 1 base and J by 3 bases, with 9 bases between the two germline ends. This CDR3 has 14 residues.